Listed below are T cell receptor beta chains from one sample, sequenced in a study of blood T cell repertoires in COVID-19. Assay used: immunoSEQ multiplex PCR; TCRdb lists only in-frame clones, some missing. This repertoire shows approximately 100,000 clones, around 79% found once; its top ten account for 20% to 25%. Sequencing used peripheral blood. The receptor set was obtained from a man in his 70s with active or convalescent COVID-19. Both conserved end residues are part of each CDR3. Fields, in order: clone size, D gene, J gene, V gene, CDR3 protein, CDR3 DNA. D genes are given only for firm matches. Clone size is shown for a subset of rows, as once, few, many or a class of expanded clone.

clone_size: -; d_call: TRBD2; j_call: TRBJ2-2; v_call: TRBV19; cdr3_aa: CASSMESGAGELFF; cdr3_nt: TGTGCCAGTAGTATGGAGAGCGGGGCCGGGGAGCTGTTTTTT
clone_size: few; d_call: TRBD1; j_call: TRBJ1-2; v_call: TRBV29-1; cdr3_aa: CSALEGANYGYTF; cdr3_nt: TGCAGCGCCCTAGAGGGGGCGAACTATGGCTACACCTTC
clone_size: -; d_call: -; j_call: TRBJ1-5; v_call: TRBV27; cdr3_aa: CASSKGTSNQPQHF; cdr3_nt: TGTGCCAGCAGCAAAGGGACATCGAATCAGCCCCAGCATTTT
clone_size: -; d_call: TRBD1; j_call: TRBJ1-2; v_call: TRBV24-1; cdr3_aa: CATIRDRGYYGYTF; cdr3_nt: TGTGCCACCATCCGAGACAGGGGGTACTATGGCTACACCTTC
clone_size: few; d_call: -; j_call: TRBJ1-3; v_call: TRBV7-9; cdr3_aa: CASSLDRDLSSSGNTIYF; cdr3_nt: TGTGCCAGCAGCTTAGACCGGGACTTGTCGAGCTCTGGAAACACCATATATTTT
clone_size: once; d_call: TRBD1; j_call: TRBJ1-6; v_call: TRBV9; cdr3_aa: CASSAQTGGFYSPLHF; cdr3_nt: TGTGCCAGCAGCGCCCAGACAGGGGGTTTCTATTCACCCCTCCACTTT
clone_size: -; d_call: TRBD1; j_call: TRBJ1-6; v_call: TRBV6-6; cdr3_aa: CASSHPAGQDFASPLHF; cdr3_nt: TGTGCCAGCAGTCACCCGGCGGGACAGGACTTTGCTTCACCCCTCCACTTT
clone_size: -; d_call: -; j_call: TRBJ1-1; v_call: TRBV19; cdr3_aa: CATIRGGVGTEAFF; cdr3_nt: TGTGCCACCATAAGGGGGGGGGTTGGCACTGAAGCTTTCTTT
clone_size: -; d_call: -; j_call: TRBJ1-4; v_call: TRBV3-1/TRBV3-2; cdr3_aa: CASSQGRKQLFF; cdr3_nt: TGTGCCAGCAGCCAAGGTAGAAAACAACTGTTTTTT
clone_size: -; d_call: TRBD1; j_call: TRBJ1-2; v_call: TRBV5-5; cdr3_aa: CASSYGTGGAYGYTF; cdr3_nt: TGTGCCAGCAGCTATGGGACAGGTGGAGCCTATGGCTACACCTTC
clone_size: -; d_call: TRBD1; j_call: TRBJ1-1; v_call: TRBV7-2; cdr3_aa: CASSPGQGRWTEAFF; cdr3_nt: TGTGCCAGCAGCCCCGGACAGGGTCGGTGGACTGAAGCTTTCTTT
clone_size: -; d_call: TRBD1; j_call: TRBJ1-5; v_call: TRBV5-1; cdr3_aa: CASSLGGQVNQPQHF; cdr3_nt: TGCGCCAGCAGCTTGGGAGGACAGGTTAATCAGCCCCAGCATTTT
clone_size: -; d_call: -; j_call: TRBJ2-7; v_call: TRBV7-3; cdr3_aa: CASSLAGESYEQYF; cdr3_nt: TGTGCCAGCAGCTTAGCAGGGGAGTCCTACGAGCAGTACTTC
clone_size: -; d_call: TRBD1; j_call: TRBJ1-6; v_call: TRBV7-9; cdr3_aa: CASSSGQPNSPLHF; cdr3_nt: TGTGCCAGCAGCTCGGGACAGCCAAATTCACCCCTCCACTTT
clone_size: -; d_call: -; j_call: TRBJ1-1; v_call: TRBV21-1; cdr3_aa: CASSKERDTKNMNTEAFF; cdr3_nt: TGTGCCAGCAGCAAGGAACGGGACACTAAAAACATGAACACTGAAGCTTTCTTT
clone_size: once; d_call: -; j_call: TRBJ2-3; v_call: TRBV6-5; cdr3_aa: CASSYGGARTDTQYF; cdr3_nt: TGTGCCAGCAGTTACGGCGGGGCCCGCACAGATACGCAGTATTTT
clone_size: -; d_call: -; j_call: TRBJ1-2; v_call: TRBV2; cdr3_aa: CASGDGGWGYTF; cdr3_nt: TGTGCCAGCGGTGATGGGGGCTGGGGCTACACCTTC
clone_size: -; d_call: TRBD1; j_call: TRBJ1-4; v_call: TRBV28; cdr3_aa: CASTLGQDNEKLFF; cdr3_nt: TGTGCCAGCACCCTGGGACAGGATAATGAAAAACTGTTTTTT
clone_size: once; d_call: -; j_call: TRBJ1-2; v_call: TRBV28; cdr3_aa: CASSFQNYGYTF; cdr3_nt: TGTGCCAGCAGTTTCCAGAACTATGGCTACACCTTC
clone_size: -; d_call: TRBD1; j_call: TRBJ2-1; v_call: TRBV7-8; cdr3_aa: CASSPRQGGVNEQFF; cdr3_nt: TGTGCCAGCAGCCCACGACAGGGTGGTGTCAATGAGCAGTTCTTC
clone_size: -; d_call: -; j_call: TRBJ2-3; v_call: TRBV2; cdr3_aa: CASKLTSVGADTQYF; cdr3_nt: TGTGCCAGTAAATTGACTAGTGTAGGCGCAGATACGCAGTATTTT
clone_size: once; d_call: -; j_call: TRBJ2-2; v_call: TRBV9; cdr3_aa: CASSVVGGTGTGELFF; cdr3_nt: TGTGCCAGCAGCGTAGTCGGGGGAACGGGGACCGGGGAGCTGTTTTTT